This T cell receptor (beta chain) originates from a study of cytomegalovirus exposure and HLA in healthy donors. As to this clone: Its antigen is not identified.

PCR amplification relied on 60 Vbeta primers (plus 13 Jbeta primers). Assay used: immunoSEQ multiplex PCR; TCRdb lists only in-frame clones, some missing. The top ten clones hold around 4.1% of a sample with over 120,000 clones, roughly 80% of them seen once. General observations from the study: In a later analysis, at a false discovery rate of 0.05, over 15,000 TCR beta sequences matched HLA alleles. It was taken for granted in presence/absence analyses that sequencing depth across donors was roughly uniform. Compared with the roughly 700-donor mean, an Asian-associated ancestry cluster reportedly had fewer N-insertions, according to a later analysis.

CDR3 size: 14 residues. Germline V lookup: CDR1 ENHRY, CDR2 SYGVKD. The V and J ends lost 0 bases and 5 bases respectively, with 10 bases between them. Sequencing used PBMCs. The chain couples TRBV10-3 to TRBJ2-5; D is perhaps TRBD1 (5 bases). This clonotype was sampled from a middle-aged man in good health and CMV-seronegative. The CDR3 region is CAISESEGVETQYF. In nucleotides, the CDR3 is TGTGCCATCAGTGAGTCGGAAGGGGTTGAGACCCAGTACTTC.